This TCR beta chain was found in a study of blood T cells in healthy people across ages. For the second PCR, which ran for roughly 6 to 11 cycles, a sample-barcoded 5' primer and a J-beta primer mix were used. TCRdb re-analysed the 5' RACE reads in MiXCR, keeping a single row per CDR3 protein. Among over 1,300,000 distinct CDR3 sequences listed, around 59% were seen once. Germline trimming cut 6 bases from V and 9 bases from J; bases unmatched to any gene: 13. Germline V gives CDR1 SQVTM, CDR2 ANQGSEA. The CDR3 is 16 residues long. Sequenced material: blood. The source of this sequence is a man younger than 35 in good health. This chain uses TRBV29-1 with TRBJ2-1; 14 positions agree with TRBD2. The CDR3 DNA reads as TGCAGCGTCTACTCCGGGACTAGCGGGAGAATGGGTGAGCAGTTCTTC. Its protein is CSVYSGTSGRMGEQFF.